This entry concerns a single TCR beta chain. Its antigen is not known. This entry belongs to a study of T cells after yellow fever vaccination. Study-wide results and caveats: At approximately 95% for CD4 and roughly 87% for CD8, most primary-vaccination clones showed up again after the booster.

TCRdb re-called the 5' RACE reads through MiXCR, storing one row per CDR3 protein. The sample shows 300,000 to 350,000 distinct CDR3 sequences, about 4.5% of them seen only once. Germline V gives CDR1 LGHDT, CDR2 YNNKEL (reference sequence). Trimming cost V 1 base and J 2 bases; bases outside gene matches: 7. CDR3 length: 16 residues. This rearrangement joins TRBV3-1 to TRBJ2-5; 7 bases are shared with TRBD1. This specimen was PBMCs, taken 15 days after the yellow fever booster vaccination. The TCR was taken from a man in his late teens or twenties who received the YFV17D yellow fever vaccine. CDR3 sequence: CASSQGGPGGQETQYF. The CDR3 nucleotides are TGTGCCAGCAGCCAAGGGGGGCCAGGGGGACAAGAGACCCAGTACTTC.